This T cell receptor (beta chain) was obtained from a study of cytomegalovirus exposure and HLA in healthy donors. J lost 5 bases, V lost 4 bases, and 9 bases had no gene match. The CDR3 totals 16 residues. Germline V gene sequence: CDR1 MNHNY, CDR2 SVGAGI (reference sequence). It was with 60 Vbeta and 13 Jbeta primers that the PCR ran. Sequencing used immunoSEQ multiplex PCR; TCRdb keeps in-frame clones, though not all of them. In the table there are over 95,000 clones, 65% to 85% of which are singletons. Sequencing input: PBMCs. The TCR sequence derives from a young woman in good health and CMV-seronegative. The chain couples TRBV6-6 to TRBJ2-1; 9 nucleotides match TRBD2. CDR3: CASSWGPSGIDNEQFF. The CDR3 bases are TGTGCCAGCAGTTGGGGCCCTAGCGGGATTGACAATGAGCAGTTCTTC.